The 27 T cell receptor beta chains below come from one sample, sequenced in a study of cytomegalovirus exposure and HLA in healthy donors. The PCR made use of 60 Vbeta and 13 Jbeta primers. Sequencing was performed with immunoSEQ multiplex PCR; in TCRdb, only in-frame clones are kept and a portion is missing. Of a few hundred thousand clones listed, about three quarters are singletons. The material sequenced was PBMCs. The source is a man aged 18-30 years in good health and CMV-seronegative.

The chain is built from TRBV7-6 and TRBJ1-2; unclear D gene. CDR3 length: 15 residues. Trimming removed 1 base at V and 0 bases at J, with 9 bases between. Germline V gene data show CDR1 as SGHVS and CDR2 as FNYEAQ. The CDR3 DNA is TGTGCCAGCAGCTTAGATGCGGAACCTAACTATGGCTACACCTTC. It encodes CASSLDAEPNYGYTF.

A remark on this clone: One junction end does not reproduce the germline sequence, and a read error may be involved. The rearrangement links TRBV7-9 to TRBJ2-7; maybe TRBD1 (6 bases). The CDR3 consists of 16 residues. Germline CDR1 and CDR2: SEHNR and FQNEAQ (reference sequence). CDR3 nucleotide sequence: TGTTCCAGCAGCACCGGCGACGGGACACTCTCCTACGAGCAGTACTTC. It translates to CSSSTGDGTLSYEQYF.

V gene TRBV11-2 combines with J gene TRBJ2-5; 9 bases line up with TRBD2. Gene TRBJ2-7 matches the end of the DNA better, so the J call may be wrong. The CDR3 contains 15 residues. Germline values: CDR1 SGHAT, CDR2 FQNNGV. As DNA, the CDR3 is TGTGCCAGCAGCTTAGAGACTAGCGGTTTCTACGAGCAGTACTTC. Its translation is CASSLETSGFYEQYF.

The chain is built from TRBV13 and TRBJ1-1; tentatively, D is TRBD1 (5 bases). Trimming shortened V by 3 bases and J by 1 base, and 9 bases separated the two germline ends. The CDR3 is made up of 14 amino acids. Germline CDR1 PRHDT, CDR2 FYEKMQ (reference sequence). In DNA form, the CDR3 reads TGTGCCAGCAGCTTGCCCACAGGGAACACTGAAGCTTTCTTT. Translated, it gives CASSLPTGNTEAFF. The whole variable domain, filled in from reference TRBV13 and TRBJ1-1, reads AAGVIQSPRHLIKEKRETATLKCYPIPRHDTVYWYQQGPGQDPQFLISFYEKMQSDKGSIPDRFSAQQFSDYHSELNMSSLELGDSALYFCASSLPTGNTEAFFGQGTRLTVV.

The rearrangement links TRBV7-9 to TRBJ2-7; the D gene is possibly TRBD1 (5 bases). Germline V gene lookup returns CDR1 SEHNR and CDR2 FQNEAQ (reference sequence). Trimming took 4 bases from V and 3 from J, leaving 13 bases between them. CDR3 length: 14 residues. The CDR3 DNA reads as TGTGCCAGCAGCTCCGGAGACAGAGACTACGAGCAGTACTTC. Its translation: CASSSGDRDYEQYF.

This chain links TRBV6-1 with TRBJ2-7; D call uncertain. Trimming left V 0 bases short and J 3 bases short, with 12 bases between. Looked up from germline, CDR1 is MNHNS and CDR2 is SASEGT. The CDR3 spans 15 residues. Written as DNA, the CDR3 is TGTGCCAGCAGTGAAGCTCTCGCGGCTTTCTACGAGCAGTACTTC. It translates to CASSEALAAFYEQYF.

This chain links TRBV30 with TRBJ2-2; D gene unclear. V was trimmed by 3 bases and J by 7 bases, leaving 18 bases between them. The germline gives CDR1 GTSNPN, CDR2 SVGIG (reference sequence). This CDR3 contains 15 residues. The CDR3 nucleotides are TGTGCCTGGAGCCGAGGTACAAAACTTAGCGGGGAGCTGTTTTTT. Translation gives CAWSRGTKLSGELFF.

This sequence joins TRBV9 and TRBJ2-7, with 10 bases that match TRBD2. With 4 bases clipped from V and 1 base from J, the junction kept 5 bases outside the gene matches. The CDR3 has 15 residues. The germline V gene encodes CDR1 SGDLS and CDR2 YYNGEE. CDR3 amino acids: CASSPLAGVSYEQYF. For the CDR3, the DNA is TGTGCCAGCAGCCCTCTAGCGGGGGTTTCCTACGAGCAGTACTTC.

The CDR3 nucleotides are TGTGCCAGCGGAGGACAGGATTCCTACGAGCAGTACTTC. Protein product: CASGGQDSYEQYF. This chain links TRBV28 with TRBJ2-7, with 7 nucleotides matching TRBD1. CDR3 length equals 13 residues. Trimming took 8 bases from V and 1 from J; bases not matched to a gene: 5. Germline V CDR1 and CDR2: MDHEN, SYDVKM. Combining the CDR3 with reference TRBV28 and TRBJ2-7 gives the whole variable domain DVKVTQSSRYLVKRTGEKVFLECVQDMDHENMFWYRQDPGLGLRLIYFSYDVKMKEKGDIPEGYSVSREKKERFSLILESASTNQTSMYLCASGGQDSYEQYFGPGTRLTVT.

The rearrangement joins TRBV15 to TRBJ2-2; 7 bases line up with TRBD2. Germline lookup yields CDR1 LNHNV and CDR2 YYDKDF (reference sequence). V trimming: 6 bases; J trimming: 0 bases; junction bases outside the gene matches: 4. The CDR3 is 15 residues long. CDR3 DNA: TGTGCCACCAGTAAGAGCGGGGCGAACACCGGGGAGCTGTTTTTT. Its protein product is CATSKSGANTGELFF.

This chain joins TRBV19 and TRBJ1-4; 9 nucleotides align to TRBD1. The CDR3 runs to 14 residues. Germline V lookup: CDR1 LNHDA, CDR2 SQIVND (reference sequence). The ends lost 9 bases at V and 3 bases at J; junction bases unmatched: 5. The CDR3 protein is CASHRQGANEKLFF. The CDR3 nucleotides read TGTGCCAGCCACCGACAGGGGGCTAATGAAAAACTGTTTTTT.

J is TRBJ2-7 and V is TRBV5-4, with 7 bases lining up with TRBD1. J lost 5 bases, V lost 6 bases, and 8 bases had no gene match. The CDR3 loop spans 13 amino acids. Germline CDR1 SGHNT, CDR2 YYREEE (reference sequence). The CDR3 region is CASTRQGQDEQYF. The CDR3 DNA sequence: TGTGCCAGCACTCGACAGGGTCAGGACGAGCAGTACTTC. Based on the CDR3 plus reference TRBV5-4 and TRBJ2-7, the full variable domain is ETGVTQSPTHLIKTRGQQVTLRCSSQSGHNTVSWYQQALGQGPQFIFQYYREEENGRGNFPPRFSGLQFPNYSSELNVNALELDDSALYLCASTRQGQDEQYFGPGTRLTVT.

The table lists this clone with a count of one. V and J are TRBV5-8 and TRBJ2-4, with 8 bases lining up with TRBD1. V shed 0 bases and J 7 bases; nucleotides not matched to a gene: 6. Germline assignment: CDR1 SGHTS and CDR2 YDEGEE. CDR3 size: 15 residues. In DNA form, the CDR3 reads TGTGCCAGCAGCTTGGTGGGGGACAGGAGGAACATTCAGTACTTC. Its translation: CASSLVGDRRNIQYF.

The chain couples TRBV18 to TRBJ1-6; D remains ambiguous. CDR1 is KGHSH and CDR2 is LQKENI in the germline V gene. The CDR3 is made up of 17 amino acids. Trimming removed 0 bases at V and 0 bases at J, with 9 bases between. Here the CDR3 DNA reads TGTGCCAGCTCACCACCAAGGGAGAGCTCCTATAATTCACCCCTCCACTTT. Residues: CASSPPRESSYNSPLHF.

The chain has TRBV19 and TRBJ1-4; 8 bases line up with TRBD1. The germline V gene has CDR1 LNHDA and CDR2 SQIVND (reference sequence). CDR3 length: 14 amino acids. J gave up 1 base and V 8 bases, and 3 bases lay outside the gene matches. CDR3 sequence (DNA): TGTGCCAGTCGACAGGGGATAACTAATGAAAAACTGTTTTTT. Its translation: CASRQGITNEKLFF.

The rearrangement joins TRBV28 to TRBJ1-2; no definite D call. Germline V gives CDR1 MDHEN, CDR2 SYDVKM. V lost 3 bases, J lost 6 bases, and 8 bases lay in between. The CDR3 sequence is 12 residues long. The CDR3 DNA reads TGTGCCAGCAGTTTTTCCGCGGATGGCTACACCTTC. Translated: CASSFSADGYTF.

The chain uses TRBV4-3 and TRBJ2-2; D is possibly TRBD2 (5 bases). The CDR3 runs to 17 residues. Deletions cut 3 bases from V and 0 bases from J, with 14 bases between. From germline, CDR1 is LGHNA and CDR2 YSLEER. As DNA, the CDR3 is TGCGCCAGCAGCCATCCCAAAGCGGCTTCGAACACCGGGGAGCTGTTTTTT. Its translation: CASSHPKAASNTGELFF.

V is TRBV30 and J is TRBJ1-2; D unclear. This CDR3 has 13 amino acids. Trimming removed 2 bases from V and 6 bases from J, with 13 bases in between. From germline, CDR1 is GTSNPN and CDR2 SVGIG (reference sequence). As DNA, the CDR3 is TGTGCCTGGAGTCCCGAGGAGATCCATGGCTACACCTTC. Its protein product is CAWSPEEIHGYTF.

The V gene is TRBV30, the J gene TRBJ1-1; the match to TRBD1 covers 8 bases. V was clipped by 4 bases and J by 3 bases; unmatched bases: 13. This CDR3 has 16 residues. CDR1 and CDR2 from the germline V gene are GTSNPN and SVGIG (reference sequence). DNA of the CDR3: TGTGCCTGGACCCCCCGGGCAGGGGGCTTCGACACTGAAGCTTTCTTT. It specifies CAWTPRAGGFDTEAFF.

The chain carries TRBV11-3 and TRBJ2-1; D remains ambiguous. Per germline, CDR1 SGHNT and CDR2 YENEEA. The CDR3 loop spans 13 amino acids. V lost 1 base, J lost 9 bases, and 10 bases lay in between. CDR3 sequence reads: CASSLVPNGEQFF. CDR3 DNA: TGTGCCAGCAGCTTAGTACCCAACGGTGAGCAGTTCTTC.

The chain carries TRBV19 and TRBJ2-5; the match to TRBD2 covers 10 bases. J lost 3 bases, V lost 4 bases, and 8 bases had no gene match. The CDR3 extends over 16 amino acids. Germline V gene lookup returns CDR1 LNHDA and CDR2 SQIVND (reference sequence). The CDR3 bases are TGTGCCAGTAGTAAGGGGGGTCTAGCGGGAGAAGAGACCCAGTACTTC. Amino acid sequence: CASSKGGLAGEETQYF.

CDR3 region: CASSLDERHTQYF. CDR3 DNA: TGTGCCAGCAGCTTAGACGAGCGGCATACGCAGTATTTT. The chain links TRBV11-2 to TRBJ2-3; tentative D call: TRBD2 (5 bases). V lost 0 bases, J lost 7 bases, and 8 bases lay in between. Germline V CDR1 and CDR2: SGHAT, FQNNGV. The CDR3 runs 13 residues.

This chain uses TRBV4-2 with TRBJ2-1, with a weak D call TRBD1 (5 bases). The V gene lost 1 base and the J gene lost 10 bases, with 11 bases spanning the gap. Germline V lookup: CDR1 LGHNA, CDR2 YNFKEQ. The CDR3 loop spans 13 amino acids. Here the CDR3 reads CASSQVVGREQFF. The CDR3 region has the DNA TGTGCCAGCAGCCAAGTGGTGGGGCGGGAGCAGTTCTTC.

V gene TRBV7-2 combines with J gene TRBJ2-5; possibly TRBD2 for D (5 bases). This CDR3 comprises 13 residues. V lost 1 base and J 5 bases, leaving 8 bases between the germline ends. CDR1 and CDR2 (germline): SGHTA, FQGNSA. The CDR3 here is CASSLGLMETQYF. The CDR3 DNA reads TGTGCCAGCAGCTTAGGACTAATGGAGACCCAGTACTTC.

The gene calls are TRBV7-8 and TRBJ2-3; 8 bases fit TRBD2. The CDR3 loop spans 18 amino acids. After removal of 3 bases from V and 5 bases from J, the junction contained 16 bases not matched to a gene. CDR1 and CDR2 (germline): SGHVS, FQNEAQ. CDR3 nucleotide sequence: TGTGCCAGCAGCTTCGGCTCAGGGGTAGCGGGAAAAAGAGATACGCAGTATTTT. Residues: CASSFGSGVAGKRDTQYF. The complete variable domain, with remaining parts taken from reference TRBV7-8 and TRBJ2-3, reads GAGVSQSPRYKVAKRGQDVALRCDPISGHVSLFWYQQALGQGPEFLTYFQNEAQLDKSGLPSDRFFAERPEGSVSTLKIQRTQQEDSAVYLCASSFGSGVAGKRDTQYFGPGTRLTVL.

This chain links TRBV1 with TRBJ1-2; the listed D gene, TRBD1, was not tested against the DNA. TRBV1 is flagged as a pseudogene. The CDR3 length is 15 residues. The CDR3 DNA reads TGCACCAGCAGCCGCCCCCAGGACAGGAACTATGGCTACACCTTC. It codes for CTSSRPQDRNYGYTF.

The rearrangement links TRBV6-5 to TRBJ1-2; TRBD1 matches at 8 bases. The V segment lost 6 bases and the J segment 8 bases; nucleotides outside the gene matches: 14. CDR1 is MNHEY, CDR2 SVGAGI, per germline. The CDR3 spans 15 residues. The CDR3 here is CASSNRFQGAGGYTF. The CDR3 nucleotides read TGTGCCAGCAGCAACCGATTTCAGGGGGCTGGAGGCTACACCTTC.